This TCR beta chain was identified in a study of response to subunit inactivated influenza vaccine. Study outcomes and limitations: The authors proposed limited new T cell recruitment per seasonal influenza vaccination.

One entry per CDR3 protein, called by TCRdb with MiXCR from the RT-PCR reads. Of over 750,000 distinct CDR3 sequences in the sample, approximately 21% were seen once. With regard to this clonotype: Antigen specificity is unknown.

The receptor comes from a man over 45 who received an inactivated influenza vaccine. The sample here was PBMCs from blood, taken roughly 5 days after vaccination.

The chain's CDR3 is CASPIDWIGSEQYF. CDR3 bases: TGTGCCAGCCCGATTGACTGGATAGGGAGCGAGCAGTACTTC. This sequence joins TRBV28 and TRBJ2-7, with D possibly TRBD2 on 5 matching bases. The germline V gene has CDR1 MDHEN and CDR2 SYDVKM. Trimming took 8 bases from V and 6 from J, leaving 20 bases between them. The CDR3 has 14 amino acids.